This T cell receptor (beta chain) was sequenced for a study of shared clonotypes between healthy human individuals. Study summary: Samples came from a couple of female and a few male donors aged 18 to 49.

Donors were Caucasian adults residing in Nashville, Tennessee, USA. The data were produced by immunoSEQ multiplex PCR, yet TCRdb's version contains in-frame clones alone and is incomplete. The sample lists more than 2,000,000 clones; roughly nine tenths were seen once. The junction had 5 bases not matched to a gene; V was cut back by 4 bases and J by 2 bases. This CDR3 is built from 14 residues. Germline assignment: CDR1 MNHEY and CDR2 SVGAGI. The receptor's source is a man younger than 35 in good health. Sequencing input: naive CD4+ T cells sorted from blood. Subset of the sample: CD45RA+ positively selected. The V call is TRBV6-5, the J call TRBJ2-7; TRBD2 agrees at 7 bases. The CDR3: CASSSGDYPYEQYF. The CDR3 bases are TGTGCCAGCAGTTCGGGGGACTACCCCTACGAGCAGTACTTC.